Below, one TCR beta chain is given with its context. Its cognate antigen has yet to be identified. There are no base qualities to consult, and no much larger clone falls within one base. This specimen comes from a study of blood T cell repertoires in COVID-19 (dated by TCRdb to about 2020). With respect to the entire study: The collaborator samples originated in the United States, Italy and Spain and spanned the acute and convalescent phases of COVID-19. The repertoires were released in a freely available public database meant as a resource for research on the immune response to SARS-CoV-2. Where HLA class I and class II types were available, the types were taken from metadata supplied by the sample provider, not from assay-based typing. Deeply sampled blood TCRbeta repertoires from subjects exposed to, actively infected with, or recovered from COVID-19 were included in the dataset. A de-identified subject ID, COVID-19 status, age in years and sex were almost always included in the sample metadata. The samples were drawn from the first 160 participants of the ongoing ImmuneRACE study and from 1,254 subjects provided by 6 global collaborators. The prospective study material was composed of cDNA or gDNA derived from T cells, B-cell-depleted T cells, or PBMCs. General conclusions and limits of the study: The amount of clinical and demographic metadata varied by source and participant and was provided uncurated.

TCRbeta CDR3 regions were amplified from genomic DNA using the immunoSEQ Assay, a bias-controlled multiplex PCR. The paper's data handling went like this. Nucleated cell counts per sample were estimated from amplification of reference gene primers within the assay. To quantify the absolute abundance of each unique TCRbeta CDR3 rearrangement, sequence reads were collapsed and filtered. For each sample, productive Simpson clonality was calculated as the square root of Simpson's diversity index across productive rearrangements. In TCRdb, the immuneACCESS table is reduced to in-frame sequences with V and J assigned. These tables do not hold every clone; where another copy was compared, an unresolved V gene accounts for under half, and the others remain unexplained. From that table come the V and J calls and clone size; the DNA was used to work out D and trimming. A total of about 270,000 clones appear in this sample, roughly nine tenths of them only once. The top ten hold 2.4% of the sample.

Participants in the prospective study were aged roughly 18 to 90 years, lived in about two dozen United States geographic areas, and enrolled through a virtual design. To assign participants to cohorts, the prospective study relied on clinical history that participants themselves reported in a screening survey and a study questionnaire. For ImmuneRACE Cohort 3, a participant was defined as recovered based on two consecutive negative NP/OP PCR tests, clearance by a healthcare professional, or resolution of symptoms. In the prospective study, whole blood, serum and a nasopharyngeal or oropharyngeal swab were collected from each participant by mobile phlebotomists. Prospective study participants could optionally give additional blood draws and questionnaires over an approximately 2-month period. Before DNA extraction, prospective study blood samples were shipped either frozen or at room temperature.

Trimming removed 7 bases from V and 3 bases from J, leaving 13 bases between the germline ends. The CDR3 holds 14 amino acids from the cysteine to the phenylalanine. This entry keeps only the CDR3 DNA: 42 bases, framed from base 1. Via the germline V gene (reference sequence), CDR1 is LNHDA and CDR2 SQIVND. What was sequenced was PBMCs or T cells enriched from blood (not recorded which). The clonotype originates from a woman aged 18-30 years who had recovered from COVID-19. The V gene is TRBV19 and the J gene is TRBJ1-3; tentative D gene TRBD1, with 5 bases matching. The DNA sequence reads TGTGCCAGTAACATGGGGCGCGGTGGAAACACCATATATTTT. This sequence encodes CASNMGRGGNTIYF. The CDR3 plus the reference TRBV19 and TRBJ1-3 genes for the other parts give the full variable domain: DGGITQSPKYLFRKEGQNVTLSCEQNLNHDAMYWYRQDPGQGLRLIYYSQIVNDFQKGDIAEGYSVSREKKESFPLTVTSAQKNPTAFYLCASNMGRGGNTIYFGEGSWLTVV.